This T cell receptor beta chain was identified during a study of T cell repertoires in cytomegalovirus infection. Study at large: CMV infection together with matching HLA type was indicated by public TCR beta signatures.

Findings and caveats of the study: The study found HLA-C-restricted CMV-specific TCR beta clonotypes dominating the ex vivo response. Accumulated public TCR beta family frequency recognized individuals carrying CMV together with the relevant HLA.

TCRdb processed the reads anew with MiXCR; each CDR3 protein has one entry. The table has around 490,000 distinct CDR3 sequences, more than 25% seen once. As concerns this clonotype: The antigen remains undetermined.

The CDR3 loop spans 13 amino acids. The germline CDR1 and CDR2 sequences are KGHSH and LQKENI. Trimming cost V 3 bases and J 3 bases, with 9 bases left between them. What was sequenced was PBMCs. This TCR came from a human donor in good health (CMV status not recorded). Some clones in this sample may be carry-over from other donors' samples. This sequence joins TRBV18 and TRBJ2-7, with no clear D. This chain's CDR3 is CASSPATSYEQYF. The DNA for the CDR3 is TGTGCCAGCTCACCGGCCACGAGCTACGAGCAGTACTTC.